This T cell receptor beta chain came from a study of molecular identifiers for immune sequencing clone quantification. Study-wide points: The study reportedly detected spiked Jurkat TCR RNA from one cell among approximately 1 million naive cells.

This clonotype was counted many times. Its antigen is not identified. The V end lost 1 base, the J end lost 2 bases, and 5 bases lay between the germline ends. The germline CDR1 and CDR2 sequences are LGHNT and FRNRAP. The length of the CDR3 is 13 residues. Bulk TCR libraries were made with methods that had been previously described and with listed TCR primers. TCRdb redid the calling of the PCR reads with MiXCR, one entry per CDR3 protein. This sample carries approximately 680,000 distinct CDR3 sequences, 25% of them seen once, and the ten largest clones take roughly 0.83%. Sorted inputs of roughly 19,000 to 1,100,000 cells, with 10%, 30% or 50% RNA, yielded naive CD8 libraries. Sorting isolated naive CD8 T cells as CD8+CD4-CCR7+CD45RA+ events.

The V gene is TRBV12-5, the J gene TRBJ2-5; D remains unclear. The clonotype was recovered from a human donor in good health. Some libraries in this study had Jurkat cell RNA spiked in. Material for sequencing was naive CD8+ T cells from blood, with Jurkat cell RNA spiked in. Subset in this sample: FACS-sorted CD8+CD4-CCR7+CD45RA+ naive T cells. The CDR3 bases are TGTGCTAGTGGTTTGGCAATACAAGAGACCCAGTACTTC. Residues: CASGLAIQETQYF.